The 28 T cell receptor beta chains listed next were all sequenced from one sample in a study of blood T cell repertoires in COVID-19. Sequencing used immunoSEQ multiplex PCR; TCRdb keeps in-frame clones, though not all of them. The data hold roughly 230,000 clones, with 83% observed a single time. Material: peripheral blood. These receptors came from a man between 40 and 49 years old with active or convalescent COVID-19.

V gene TRBV6-5 combines with J gene TRBJ2-7, with 8 bases identical to TRBD2. V was pared by 6 bases and J by 0 bases, with 4 bases of the junction left unmatched. CDR3 length: 14 residues. From germline, CDR1 is MNHEY and CDR2 SVGAGI. DNA of the CDR3: TGTGCCAGCAGCCAGAGCGGGAGCTCCTACGAGCAGTACTTC. Amino acids: CASSQSGSSYEQYF.

The chain employs TRBV6-2 or TRBV6-3 and TRBJ2-7; D call uncertain. This CDR3 is 14 amino acids long. V was clipped by 2 bases and J by 4 bases, with 12 bases between them. Germline assignment: CDR1 MNHEY and CDR2 SVGEGT. Here the CDR3 reads CASSYVGRPYEQYF. The DNA of the CDR3 is TGTGCCAGCAGTTACGTTGGCAGGCCGTACGAGCAGTACTTC.

This chain connects TRBV7-3 to TRBJ2-2, with 10 bases identical to TRBD1. J gave up 7 bases and V 1 base, and 9 bases lay outside the gene matches. CDR1 is SGHTA, CDR2 FQGTGA, per germline. This CDR3 contains 17 residues. The CDR3 spells CASSLIAGQGKIGELFF. The DNA for the CDR3 is TGTGCCAGCAGCTTAATAGCGGGACAGGGGAAGATCGGGGAGCTGTTTTTT.

The chain uses TRBV5-5 and TRBJ2-2, with 9 bases fitting TRBD1. From germline, CDR1 is SGHKS and CDR2 YYEKEE (reference sequence). V was clipped by 0 bases and J by 4 bases; unmatched bases: 4. This CDR3 region has 16 residues. Written as DNA, the CDR3 is TGTGCCAGCAGCTTGGGGACAGGGGTGGGCACCGGGGAGCTGTTTTTT. Its protein product is CASSLGTGVGTGELFF. Combining the CDR3 with reference TRBV5-5 and TRBJ2-2 gives the whole variable domain DAGVTQSPTHLIKTRGQQVTLRCSPISGHKSVSWYQQVLGQGPQFIFQYYEKEERGRGNFPDRFSARQFPNYSSELNVNALLLGDSALYLCASSLGTGVGTGELFFGEGSRLTVL.

The CDR3 spells CASSLTDQPQHF. The CDR3 DNA reads TGTGCCAGCAGCCTCACAGATCAGCCCCAGCATTTT. This chain connects TRBV12-3 or TRBV12-4 to TRBJ1-5; no reliable D call. The CDR3 totals 12 residues. V was shortened by 6 bases and J by 5 bases, with 8 bases between the two germline ends.

The chain carries TRBV7-6 and TRBJ2-1; 8 bases align to TRBD2. Looked up from germline, CDR1 is SGHVS and CDR2 is FNYEAQ. The CDR3 sequence is 16 residues long. The junction had 10 bases not matched to a gene; V was cut back by 5 bases and J by 4 bases. The CDR3 bases are TGTGCCAGCAGCCCCCAAACTAGCGGCTCTTACAATGAGCAGTTCTTC. Translation: CASSPQTSGSYNEQFF.

CDR3 coding DNA: TGCAGCGTTGAAGCGCACAGGGTCCCTTCGGGGAACTATGGCTACACCTTC. It encodes CSVEAHRVPSGNYGYTF. The V gene is TRBV29-1, the J gene TRBJ1-2, with D possibly TRBD1 on 6 matching bases. The V end was cut by 1 base, the J end by 2 bases, with 20 bases between. The CDR3 is 17 residues long. Germline lookup yields CDR1 SQVTM and CDR2 ANQGSEA.

J is TRBJ1-1 and V is TRBV5-1, with 10 bases aligning to TRBD1. CDR1 is SGHRS, CDR2 YFSETQ, per germline. CDR3 size: 15 residues. J lost 4 bases, V lost 4 bases, and 7 bases had no gene match. CDR3: CASSRDRGRRTEAFF. The CDR3 DNA reads as TGCGCCAGCAGCAGAGACAGGGGGCGTCGCACTGAAGCTTTCTTT.

This chain links TRBV7-9 with TRBJ1-5; TRBD1 might be the D (5 bases). The V end was cut by 5 bases, the J end by 4 bases, with 12 bases between. The length of the CDR3 is 14 residues. Germline CDR1 and CDR2: SEHNR and FQNEAQ (reference sequence). The CDR3 protein is CASSEDSLNQPQHF. DNA of the CDR3: TGTGCCAGCAGCGAAGACAGCTTAAATCAGCCCCAGCATTTT.

The chain has TRBV2 and TRBJ1-4; possible D gene TRBD1, 6 bases. V shed 4 bases and J shed 3 bases, with 9 bases lying between them. CDR1 and CDR2 from the germline V gene are SNHLY and FYNNEI. CDR3 length equals 14 residues. The CDR3: CASSGTDSNEKLFF. The CDR3 bases are TGTGCCAGCAGTGGGACAGACTCTAATGAAAAACTGTTTTTT.

The J gene is TRBJ2-1, the V gene TRBV5-1; 11 bases map to TRBD2. Germline V gene sequence: CDR1 SGHRS, CDR2 YFSETQ. This CDR3 spans 19 amino acids. J lost 5 bases, V lost 3 bases, and 16 bases had no gene match. CDR3 residues: CASSSPRGTSGLYDNEQFF. The CDR3 nucleotides read TGCGCCAGCAGCTCTCCCCGCGGGACTAGCGGATTATACGACAATGAGCAGTTCTTC.

CDR3 nucleotides: TGTGCCAGCAAAAAGGGAGACCTCCCCCCAGATACGCAGTATTTT. It yields the protein CASKKGDLPPDTQYF. V gene TRBV6-5 combines with J gene TRBJ2-3, with D possibly being TRBD2 (5 bases). The CDR3 is 15 amino acids. The V gene lost 7 bases and the J gene lost 4 bases, with 18 bases spanning the gap. CDR1 and CDR2 (germline): MNHEY, SVGAGI.

The chain uses TRBV14 and TRBJ2-1; D is possibly TRBD2 (5 bases). The germline CDR1 and CDR2 sequences are SGHDN and FVKESK. The CDR3 covers 14 residues. Trimming left V 3 bases short and J 4 bases short, with 10 bases between. CDR3 nucleotides: TGTGCCAGCAGCCAGGCCGGGGAGTACAATGAGCAGTTCTTC. This gives the protein CASSQAGEYNEQFF.

The chain combines TRBV5-8 with TRBJ1-1; D is ambiguous. The CDR3 extends over 13 amino acids. Germline CDR1 reads SGHTS; CDR2 reads YDEGEE. V was cut by 0 bases and J by 4 bases, with 7 bases left in between. CDR3 DNA sequence: TGTGCCAGCAGCTTGGCTAAATTCACTGAAGCTTTCTTT. Protein sequence: CASSLAKFTEAFF.

The genes are TRBV25-1 and TRBJ1-6, with D possibly being TRBD1 (6 bases). V lost 2 bases and J 10 bases, leaving 9 bases between the germline ends. The CDR3 is 13 residues long. Germline assignment: CDR1 MGHDK and CDR2 SYGVNS. Here the CDR3 reads CASSEQGNSPLHF. The CDR3 bases are TGTGCCAGCAGTGAACAGGGGAACTCACCCCTCCACTTT.

The chain recombines TRBV20-1 with TRBJ1-2, with D unresolved. V was trimmed by 3 bases and J by 8 bases, leaving 16 bases between them. Germline CDR1 is DFQATT and CDR2 is SNEGSKA (reference sequence). The CDR3 loop spans 13 amino acids. The CDR3 protein is CSASPRVGGGYTF. CDR3 in DNA: TGCAGTGCTAGTCCGAGGGTAGGCGGCGGCTACACCTTC.

This chain connects TRBV20-1 to TRBJ1-2; D is perhaps TRBD1 (5 bases). The V and J ends lost 4 bases and 6 bases respectively, with 18 bases between them. The germline V gene encodes CDR1 DFQATT and CDR2 SNEGSKA (reference sequence). This CDR3 region has 14 residues. The CDR3: CSANEWQGVDGYTF. The CDR3 nucleotides are TGCAGTGCTAATGAGTGGCAGGGTGTAGATGGCTACACCTTC.

V gene TRBV12-3 or TRBV12-4 combines with J gene TRBJ1-2; D possibly corresponds to TRBD1 (6 bases). The CDR3 sequence is 12 residues long. Trimming took off 2 bases at V and 8 bases at J, with 9 bases between the two ends. CDR3 sequence (DNA): TGTGCCAGCAGTTTATCAACAGGGGGCTACACCTTC. It is translated as CASSLSTGGYTF.

This sequence joins TRBV18 and TRBJ1-2; no firm D call. This CDR3 comprises 16 residues. Germline CDR1 reads KGHSH; CDR2 reads LQKENI. V lost 0 bases, J lost 2 bases, and 13 bases lay in between. CDR3 nucleotides: TGTGCCAGCTCACCACCGAACAGCTTTAGAAACTATGGCTACACCTTC. Encoded protein: CASSPPNSFRNYGYTF.

The rearrangement links TRBV30 to TRBJ2-5, with D possibly matching TRBD1 (6 bases). The CDR3 is made up of 12 amino acids. V lost 4 bases, J lost 5 bases, and 11 bases lay in between. Germline-derived CDR1 and CDR2 are GTSNPN and SVGIG (reference sequence). CDR3 DNA: TGTGCCTGGACAGGGGTTTGGGAGACCCAGTACTTC. Encoded protein: CAWTGVWETQYF.

The chain employs TRBV11-3 and TRBJ1-6, with TRBD1 matching 9 bases. J lost 6 bases, V lost 5 bases, and 2 bases had no gene match. The CDR3 is made up of 14 amino acids. CDR1 is SGHNT, CDR2 YENEEA, per germline. This chain's CDR3 is CASSRDRVNSPLHF. The CDR3 coding sequence is TGTGCCAGCAGCAGGGACAGGGTTAATTCACCCCTCCACTTT.

The chain uses TRBV30 and TRBJ1-2, with 8 bases fitting TRBD1. The CDR3 runs to 13 residues. V gave up 6 bases and J gave up 4 bases; unmatched junction bases: 7. Germline values: CDR1 GTSNPN, CDR2 SVGIG (reference sequence). CDR3 residues: CACRDRLGYGYTF. The CDR3 nucleotides are TGTGCCTGCCGGGACAGGTTAGGCTATGGCTACACCTTC.

The J gene is TRBJ2-5, the V gene TRBV3-1 (or the pseudogene TRBV3-2), with 9 nucleotides matching TRBD2. Germline CDR1 and CDR2: LGHDT and YNNKEL (reference sequence). The CDR3 is made up of 19 amino acids. The V segment lost 1 base and the J segment 0 bases; nucleotides outside the gene matches: 12. CDR3 in DNA: TGTGCCAGCAGCCAAGTTAGTAGCGGGGGTCCCCCGTACCAAGAGACCCAGTACTTC. Translated, it gives CASSQVSSGGPPYQETQYF.

This sequence joins TRBV10-3 and TRBJ2-1; TRBD1 aligns across 10 bases. After removal of 7 bases from V and 5 bases from J, the junction contained 5 bases not matched to a gene. CDR1 and CDR2 (germline): ENHRY, SYGVKD. The CDR3 runs 14 residues. The CDR3 DNA reads TGTGCCATCAAAGACAGGGGGCGCGACAATGAGCAGTTCTTC. This translates into CAIKDRGRDNEQFF.

The V gene is TRBV30, the J gene TRBJ1-4; no clear D. Between the trimmed V and J ends, which lost 0 bases and 10 bases, there was a span of 9 bases. This CDR3 has 12 residues. Germline V gene lookup returns CDR1 GTSNPN and CDR2 SVGIG (reference sequence). CDR3 sequence (DNA): TGTGCCTGGAGTGTATATGAGGGAAAACTGTTTTTT. Protein: CAWSVYEGKLFF.

The chain employs TRBV2 and TRBJ1-2, with D maybe TRBD1 (6 bases). V lost 5 bases and J 5 bases, leaving 21 bases between the germline ends. This CDR3 is 16 amino acids long. CDR1 and CDR2 from the germline V gene are SNHLY and FYNNEI. The CDR3 here is CASSTWSGTLGYGYTF. CDR3 nucleotides: TGTGCCAGCAGTACTTGGTCCGGGACACTTGGGTATGGCTACACCTTC. The entire variable domain, with the rest obtained from reference TRBV2 and TRBJ1-2, is as follows: EPEVTQTPSHQVTQMGQEVILRCVPISNHLYFYWYRQILGQKVEFLVSFYNNEISEKSEIFDDQFSVERPDGSNFTLKIRSTKLEDSAMYFCASSTWSGTLGYGYTFGSGTRLTVV.

The rearrangement joins TRBV19 to TRBJ1-1, with TRBD1 matching 10 bases. CDR1 is LNHDA and CDR2 is SQIVND in the germline V gene (reference sequence). The CDR3 covers 13 residues. J gave up 5 bases and V 7 bases, and 4 bases lay outside the gene matches. This chain's CDR3 is CASKGTGVTEAFF. The CDR3 DNA sequence: TGTGCCAGTAAAGGGACAGGGGTAACTGAAGCTTTCTTT.

This chain connects TRBV3-1 (or the pseudogene TRBV3-2) to TRBJ1-2; TRBD1 is a possible D gene (5 bases). Germline loops: CDR1 LGHDT, CDR2 YNNKEL (reference sequence). Between the trimmed V and J ends, which lost 4 bases and 0 bases, there was a span of 12 bases. There are 15 residues in the CDR3. The CDR3 coding sequence is TGTGCCAGCAGCCCCTCCCGGGGGGCTAACTATGGCTACACCTTC. Encoded protein: CASSPSRGANYGYTF.